This T cell receptor (beta chain) stems from a study of cytomegalovirus exposure and HLA in healthy donors. The PCR used 60 Vbeta and 13 Jbeta primers. Profiled with immunoSEQ multiplex PCR; TCRdb holds only in-frame clones, not every one. The sample table includes 30,000 to 40,000 clones. Nominal health characterized the donors when sampled, though unrecorded immune exposures were likely. Germline CDR1 reads SGHVS; CDR2 reads FNYEAQ. V trimming: 6 bases; J trimming: 5 bases; junction bases outside the gene matches: 23. CDR3 size: 19 residues. This TCR was recovered from a woman aged 40 to 50 in good health and CMV-seropositive. Sequencing input: PBMCs. The chain couples TRBV7-6 to TRBJ2-7; 9 nucleotides line up with TRBD1. The DNA of the CDR3 is TGTGCCAGCAGGCGACTGGTATCCGGGACAGGGCTGGAGAGAAACGAGCAGTACTTC. Residues: CASRRLVSGTGLERNEQYF.